The 29 T cell receptor beta chains listed next were all sequenced from one sample in a study of cytomegalovirus exposure and HLA in healthy donors. The PCR ran on 60 Vbeta and 13 Jbeta primers. Repertoires were generated with immunoSEQ multiplex PCR, while TCRdb's copy carries only in-frame clones and drops some. The table includes under 150,000 clones, 80% detected once. Sequencing input: PBMCs. The source is a middle-aged woman in good health and CMV-seronegative.

V and J are TRBV28 and TRBJ1-5; no clear D. The CDR3 has 15 residues. V lost 10 bases and J lost 6, with 22 bases in between. The germline gives CDR1 MDHEN, CDR2 SYDVKM. The CDR3 region has the DNA TGTGCCACTCTCGAGGGTTTGTTAGGCGGTCAGCCCCAGCATTTT. Protein product: CATLEGLLGGQPQHF.

The chain employs TRBV5-1 and TRBJ1-2; D gene ambiguous. V was trimmed by 0 bases and J by 5 bases, leaving 26 bases between them. The V gene's germline CDR1 is SGHRS and CDR2 YFSETQ. The CDR3 covers 19 residues. DNA of the CDR3: TGCGCCAGCAGCTTGGCGGGAGGGAAAGGCCGAGGGTCCCGATATGGCTACACCTTC. Translating gives CASSLAGGKGRGSRYGYTF. Using reference TRBV5-1 and TRBJ1-2 for the parts outside the CDR3, the full variable domain is KAGVTQTPRYLIKTRGQQVTLSCSPISGHRSVSWYQQTPGQGLQFLFEYFSETQRNKGNFPGRFSGRQFSNSRSEMNVSTLELGDSALYLCASSLAGGKGRGSRYGYTFGSGTRLTVV.

The gene calls are TRBV29-1 and TRBJ2-5; 8 bases fit TRBD1. The CDR3 sequence is 12 residues long. The germline V gene encodes CDR1 SQVTM and CDR2 ANQGSEA. For the CDR3, the DNA is TGCACGTTCTCGACAGGGGAAGAGACCCAGTACTTC. Protein: CTFSTGEETQYF.

The chain joins TRBV29-1 to TRBJ2-6; possible D gene TRBD1, 5 bases. Germline-derived CDR1 and CDR2 are SQVTM and ANQGSEA. This CDR3 has 16 amino acids. Trimming removed 8 bases at V and 2 bases at J, with 19 bases between. The chain's CDR3 is CSLGGLGVAGANVLTF. CDR3 in DNA: TGCAGCCTCGGCGGCTTAGGGGTCGCTGGGGCCAACGTCCTGACTTTC.

The DNA of the CDR3 is TGTGCCAGCAGTACACAGGGGTCCTACAATGAGCAGTTCTTC. It yields the protein CASSTQGSYNEQFF. The genes are TRBV6-1 and TRBJ2-1; TRBD1 matches 7 bases. The CDR3 has 14 residues. Trimming at V came to 5 bases and at J to 1 base, leaving 2 bases not matched to a gene. Germline V lookup: CDR1 MNHNS, CDR2 SASEGT.

This clone came up once. The chain joins TRBV6-5 to TRBJ2-1, with no clear D. The CDR3 spans 13 residues. The V gene lost 2 bases and the J gene lost 4 bases, with 6 bases spanning the gap. Germline-derived CDR1 and CDR2 are MNHEY and SVGAGI. The CDR3: CASSYQFYNEQFF. The CDR3 DNA reads as TGTGCCAGCAGTTACCAGTTTTACAATGAGCAGTTCTTC.

The chain couples TRBV6-1 to TRBJ1-1; D is ambiguous. With 7 bases removed from V and 3 bases from J, the gap between germline ends came to 3 bases. Germline values: CDR1 MNHNS, CDR2 SASEGT. The CDR3 is 10 residues long. Written as DNA, the CDR3 is TGTGCCAGCAAGCACACTGAAGCTTTCTTT. Its translation: CASKHTEAFF.

The chain carries TRBV5-1 and TRBJ2-1, with TRBD2 identical over 7 bases. V shed 1 base, J shed 1 base, and the junction held 20 bases outside the gene matches. This CDR3 has 21 residues. Germline-derived CDR1 and CDR2 are SGHRS and YFSETQ. CDR3 coding DNA: TGCGCCAGCAGCTTGCTCCGTAGTCAGCGGGGCTACAAACCTTCCTACAATGAGCAGTTCTTC. Translated, it gives CASSLLRSQRGYKPSYNEQFF.

V and J are TRBV11-2 and TRBJ2-1, with D perhaps TRBD2 (5 bases). Germline V gene sequence: CDR1 SGHAT, CDR2 FQNNGV. There are 13 residues in the CDR3. V was cut by 1 base and J by 10 bases, with 11 bases left in between. The CDR3 sequence: CASSLGLKGEQFF. The DNA of the CDR3 is TGTGCCAGCAGCTTAGGACTAAAGGGAGAGCAGTTCTTC.

The chain is built from TRBV5-1 and TRBJ1-6, with a tentative D call TRBD1 (6 bases). V shed 0 bases and J shed 7 bases, with 8 bases lying between them. Germline values: CDR1 SGHRS, CDR2 YFSETQ. The CDR3 sequence is 14 residues long. The CDR3 spells CASSLAGDNSPLHF. The CDR3 nucleotides are TGCGCCAGCAGCTTGGCAGGGGACAATTCACCCCTCCACTTT.

V and J are TRBV19 and TRBJ1-5; D may be TRBD1 (5 bases). This CDR3 is 14 amino acids long. Germline V gene lookup returns CDR1 LNHDA and CDR2 SQIVND (reference sequence). With 0 bases removed from V and 4 bases from J, the gap between germline ends came to 7 bases. The CDR3 DNA reads TGTGCCAGTAGTATAGAGGGGGGAAATCAGCCCCAGCATTTT. Its protein is CASSIEGGNQPQHF.

This clone was observed many times. The gene calls are TRBV7-9 and TRBJ2-7; D is possibly TRBD1 (6 bases). The germline V gene encodes CDR1 SEHNR and CDR2 FQNEAQ (reference sequence). The ends were cut back, 5 bases at V and 10 bases at J, with 15 bases in the middle. This CDR3 spans 12 amino acids. The CDR3 DNA reads TGTGCCAGCAGCGGACAGTCCTACGGACAGTACTTC. This codes for CASSGQSYGQYF.

The chain links TRBV18 to TRBJ1-4, with TRBD1 matching over 7 bases. Germline lookup yields CDR1 KGHSH and CDR2 LQKENI. The CDR3 length is 13 residues. Unmatched junction bases numbered 2, after V lost 2 bases and J lost 8 bases. CDR3 sequence reads: CASSPATGEKLFF. The DNA for the CDR3 is TGTGCCAGCTCACCAGCGACAGGGGAAAAACTGTTTTTT. The full variable domain, its missing parts supplied by reference TRBV18 and TRBJ1-4, is NAGVMQNPRHLVRRRGQEARLRCSPMKGHSHVYWYRQLPEEGLKFMVYLQKENIIDESGMPKERFSAEFPKEGPSILRIQQVVRGDSAAYFCASSPATGEKLFFGSGTQLSVL.

This clone showed up just once. This rearrangement joins TRBV6-5 to TRBJ2-7; TRBD2 is a possible D gene (5 bases). The CDR3 has 15 residues. The germline V and J ends were trimmed by 0 bases and 3 bases, with 12 bases remaining between them. The germline CDR1 and CDR2 sequences are MNHEY and SVGAGI. The CDR3 spells CASSYSPADVYEQYF. CDR3 bases: TGTGCCAGCAGTTACTCACCAGCGGACGTCTACGAGCAGTACTTC.

The sample holds one count of this clone. CDR3 nucleotide sequence: TGTGCCAGCAGTCTCACGCGACAGGCCTACAATGAGCAGTTCTTC. This sequence encodes CASSLTRQAYNEQFF. The genes are TRBV27 and TRBJ2-1; D is perhaps TRBD1 (6 bases). The V end lost 5 bases, the J end lost 2 bases, and 13 bases lay between the germline ends. The germline V gene encodes CDR1 MNHEY and CDR2 SMNVEV (reference sequence). The length of the CDR3 is 15 residues.

Turning to this clone: Compared with germline, one end of the junction differs, possibly owing to a read error. This chain links TRBV7-9 with TRBJ1-2, with D possibly being TRBD1 (6 bases). The CDR3 consists of 12 residues. The germline gives CDR1 SEHNR, CDR2 FQNEAQ (reference sequence). The CDR3 loop is CSSSPTGYGYTF. The CDR3 DNA reads as TGTTCCAGCAGCCCAACAGGGTACGGCTACACCTTC.

This chain connects TRBV5-1 to TRBJ2-3, with TRBD2 as a possible D gene (5 bases). V lost 1 base and J 3 bases, leaving 12 bases between the germline ends. Germline values: CDR1 SGHRS, CDR2 YFSETQ. The CDR3 loop spans 15 amino acids. CDR3 residues: CASSLKRLTTDTQYF. CDR3 coding DNA: TGCGCCAGCAGCTTGAAGAGACTAACAACAGATACGCAGTATTTT.

CDR3 sequence reads: CATSPDRNYGYTF. CDR3 DNA: TGTGCCACCAGCCCTGACAGGAACTATGGCTACACCTTC. This rearrangement joins TRBV15 to TRBJ1-2; tentative D call: TRBD1 (6 bases). V was clipped by 5 bases and J by 2 bases, with 9 bases between them. The CDR3 sequence is 13 residues long. In germline, CDR1 is LNHNV, CDR2 YYDKDF (reference sequence).

The chain uses TRBV9 and TRBJ1-2; D is ambiguous. The CDR3 runs 12 residues. The V and J ends lost 0 bases and 6 bases respectively, with 6 bases between them. From germline, CDR1 is SGDLS and CDR2 YYNGEE. The CDR3 bases are TGTGCCAGCAGCGTAGACAAAAATGGCTACACCTTC. Translation gives CASSVDKNGYTF.

This chain joins TRBV11-1 and TRBJ2-7, with 7 bases aligning to TRBD1. J gave up 2 bases and V 2 bases, and 18 bases lay outside the gene matches. Germline V gene sequence: CDR1 SGHAT, CDR2 FQDESV (reference sequence). The CDR3 is 19 amino acids. The chain's CDR3 is CASSLYPRAVDRATYEQYF. CDR3 DNA: TGTGCCAGCAGCTTATACCCACGGGCCGTTGACAGGGCTACCTACGAGCAGTACTTC.

This clone was seen a few times. The chain recombines TRBV19 with TRBJ2-5; a possible D gene is TRBD1 (7 bases). Looked up from germline, CDR1 is LNHDA and CDR2 is SQIVND (reference sequence). Between the trimmed V and J ends, which lost 10 bases and 4 bases, there was a span of 10 bases. The CDR3 has 11 amino acids. The CDR3 loop is CATQGGETQYF. The CDR3 bases are TGTGCCACGCAGGGGGGAGAGACCCAGTACTTC.

The gene calls are TRBV19 and TRBJ1-1; D is perhaps TRBD1 (6 bases). Trimming took off 3 bases at V and 4 bases at J, with 9 bases between the two ends. Germline V gives CDR1 LNHDA, CDR2 SQIVND (reference sequence). This CDR3 comprises 13 residues. This CDR3 reads CASSMGARTEAFF. CDR3 nucleotides: TGTGCCAGTAGTATGGGGGCCCGCACTGAAGCTTTCTTT. Supplemented by reference TRBV19 and TRBJ1-1, the full variable domain reads DGGITQSPKYLFRKEGQNVTLSCEQNLNHDAMYWYRQDPGQGLRLIYYSQIVNDFQKGDIAEGYSVSREKKESFPLTVTSAQKNPTAFYLCASSMGARTEAFFGQGTRLTVV.

This clone was seen a handful of times. The chain carries TRBV7-7 and TRBJ2-5; 7 bases match TRBD1. In germline, CDR1 is SSHAT, CDR2 FNYEAQ (reference sequence). The CDR3 length is 16 residues. The CDR3 sequence is CASSHGRTGVQETQYF. Here the CDR3 DNA reads TGTGCTAGCTCCCATGGCCGGACAGGTGTCCAAGAGACCCAGTACTTC.

J is TRBJ2-5 and V is TRBV6-1; the D gene is possibly TRBD2 (5 bases). This CDR3 has 15 residues. From germline, CDR1 is MNHNS and CDR2 SASEGT. V dropped 0 bases and J dropped 5 bases, with 13 bases sitting between them. This chain's CDR3 is CASSEAHGPGETQYF. CDR3 sequence (DNA): TGTGCCAGCAGTGAAGCGCACGGGCCGGGGGAGACCCAGTACTTC.

This clone was detected only a few times. The chain has TRBV18 and TRBJ2-7; 10 nucleotides line up with TRBD1. Losses at the gene ends were 6 bases for V and 6 bases for J; bases not matched to a gene: 8. Looked up from germline, CDR1 is KGHSH and CDR2 is LQKENI. The length of the CDR3 is 14 residues. The CDR3 here is CASSSGQGFGEQYF. CDR3 coding DNA: TGTGCCAGCTCCTCGGGACAGGGGTTTGGCGAGCAGTACTTC.

This chain uses TRBV6-6 with TRBJ1-3; D is ambiguous. The V end was cut by 7 bases, the J end by 7 bases, with 17 bases between. The length of the CDR3 is 14 residues. The germline V gene encodes CDR1 MNHNY and CDR2 SVGAGI (reference sequence). CDR3 DNA: TGTGCCAGCATTCCAAGCGGAGAGTGGAACACCATATATTTT. Translation: CASIPSGEWNTIYF.

The chain is built from TRBV4-1 and TRBJ1-2; no firm D call. Between the trimmed V and J ends, which lost 2 bases and 2 bases, there was a span of 15 bases. The germline V gene encodes CDR1 MGHRA and CDR2 YSYEKL. The CDR3 has 16 amino acids. The CDR3 loop reads CASSQLPVGGNYGYTF. The DNA of the CDR3 is TGCGCCAGCAGCCAACTACCCGTGGGAGGGAACTATGGCTACACCTTC.

The gene calls are TRBV6-5 and TRBJ2-1, with D possibly matching TRBD2 (5 bases). In germline, CDR1 is MNHEY, CDR2 SVGAGI. V lost 4 bases and J lost 10, with 23 bases in between. The length of the CDR3 is 16 residues. In nucleotides, the CDR3 is TGTGCCAGCAGTTCCTCAACTAGAATTCTTTTTCGGGAGCAGTTCTTC. Its translation is CASSSSTRILFREQFF.

Only one count was recorded for this clone. The chain has TRBV28 and TRBJ2-7; D may be TRBD1 (6 bases). Trimming removed 6 bases at V and 2 bases at J, with 8 bases between. The germline V gene encodes CDR1 MDHEN and CDR2 SYDVKM. The CDR3 is 12 amino acids. Here the CDR3 reads CASRDSTYEQYF. DNA of the CDR3: TGTGCCAGCAGGGACAGCACCTACGAGCAGTACTTC.